Each of the 11 T cell receptor beta chains below was sequenced from the same sample in a study. Treg sorting used a CD4+CD25+CD127-/low gate. Adaptor-ligated barcode primers were used to amplify TRBV12-4/TRBJ1-2 clonotypes. A single record per CDR3 protein comes from TCRdb applying MiXCR to the multiplex PCR reads. The table includes about 2,000 distinct CDR3 sequences, 18% detected once. Material: Tregs sorted from blood. The receptors derive from a female donor with breast cancer.

As for this clonotype: The CDR3 carries no conserved terminal phenylalanine or tryptophan, so it likely arises from a read error. The chain has TRBV12-3 or TRBV12-4 and TRBJ1-2; weak D call: TRBD1 (5 bases). CDR3 size: 14 residues. The germline V and J ends were trimmed by 3 bases and 6 bases, with 14 bases remaining between them. This CDR3 reads CASSFPGPGHGYTL. The CDR3 DNA is TGTGCCAGCAGTTTTCCGGGGCCCGGACATGGCTACACCCTC.

By proportion, this clonotype is medium-sized (0.01 to 0.1%). The genes are TRBV12-3 or TRBV12-4 and TRBJ1-2; tentative D call: TRBD1 (6 bases). V was trimmed by 5 bases and J by 0 bases, leaving 13 bases between them. CDR3 length: 15 amino acids. The CDR3 protein is CASSPRTVSNYGYTF. CDR3 in DNA: TGTGCCAGCAGTCCCCGGACAGTCTCTAACTATGGCTACACCTTC.

By sample share, this clonotype is medium-sized. The chain has TRBV12-3 or TRBV12-4 and TRBJ1-2; 7 bases align to TRBD1. With 5 bases clipped from V and 8 bases from J, the junction kept 8 bases outside the gene matches. The CDR3 runs to 13 residues. CDR3 region: CASSQKTGSGYTF. Written as DNA, the CDR3 is TGTGCCAGCAGTCAGAAGACAGGGTCGGGCTACACCTTC.

Only a few counts were recorded for this clonotype. A junction end diverges from the germline sequence, so it may reflect a read error. The J gene is TRBJ1-2, the V gene TRBV12-3 or TRBV12-4; TRBD1 might be the D (5 bases). CDR3 size: 22 residues. The CDR3 region is CASTSHLEDSLNALYPNYGCTF. The CDR3 DNA sequence: TGTGCCAGCACTTCCCATTTGGAAGACAGCCTTAACGCCTTATATCCTAACTATGGCTGCACCTTC.

Only one count was recorded for this clonotype. One end of the junction does not line up with germline, which may come from a read error. The V gene is TRBV12-3 or TRBV12-4, the J gene TRBJ1-2; D not certain. The CDR3 loop spans 13 amino acids. The CDR3 spells CASSSSQNYSYTF. CDR3 coding DNA: TGTGCCAGCAGTTCCTCACAGAACTATAGCTACACCTTC.

This clonotype was detected a few times. Possible read error: a much larger clone is one base away. The rearrangement links TRBV12-3 or TRBV12-4 to TRBJ1-2, with a weak D call TRBD1 (6 bases). This CDR3 has 13 residues. With 5 bases removed from V and 8 bases from J, the gap between germline ends came to 15 bases. The CDR3 nucleotides read TGTGCCAGCAGTCCACCAGGGGAAAGCGGCTACACCTTC. Its translation: CASSPPGESGYTF.

This clonotype is medium-sized by share. V gene TRBV12-3 or TRBV12-4 combines with J gene TRBJ1-2, with D hard to call. CDR3 length: 12 residues. Trimming cost V 8 bases and J 7 bases, with 14 bases left between them. CDR3 region: CASGVGSGGYTF. The CDR3 nucleotides are TGTGCCAGCGGCGTAGGGTCGGGTGGCTACACCTTC.

This clonotype is medium-sized (0.01 to 0.1%) by share. V is TRBV12-3 or TRBV12-4 and J is TRBJ1-2; no reliable D call. The CDR3 length is 14 residues. The germline V and J ends were trimmed by 3 bases and 4 bases, with 12 bases remaining between them. The CDR3 is CASSFMITSYGYTF. For the CDR3, the DNA is TGTGCCAGCAGTTTTATGATAACCTCCTATGGCTACACCTTC.

This clonotype was counted once. The CDR3 carries no conserved terminal phenylalanine or tryptophan, so it likely arises from a read error. The rearrangement links TRBV12-3 or TRBV12-4 to TRBJ1-2; tentatively, D is TRBD1 (5 bases). CDR3 length equals 16 residues. The V end was cut by 11 bases, the J end by 3 bases, with 25 bases between. The CDR3 DNA is TGTGCCTGCACTTCCGGGGCCCAGCCACGATACTATGGCTACACCCTC. Protein: CACTSGAQPRYYGYTL.

This clonotype has a handful of counts. This clone may be a read error of a much larger clone one base away. This chain joins TRBV12-3 or TRBV12-4 and TRBJ1-2; 7 bases map to TRBD1. The J segment lost 4 bases and the V segment lost 5 bases, leaving 7 bases of the junction unmatched. This CDR3 has 14 residues. This CDR3 reads CASSPGTAFYGYTF. The CDR3 nucleotides read TGTGCCAGCAGTCCCGGGACAGCCTTCTATGGCTACACCTTC.

This clonotype was recorded many times. The gene calls are TRBV12-3 or TRBV12-4 and TRBJ1-2; 7 bases are a match to TRBD1. With 7 bases clipped from V and 4 bases from J, the junction kept 9 bases outside the gene matches. This CDR3 region has 14 residues. The CDR3 here is CASTPTGKGYGYTF. The CDR3 DNA follows: TGTGCCAGCACCCCGACAGGGAAAGGCTATGGCTACACCTTC.